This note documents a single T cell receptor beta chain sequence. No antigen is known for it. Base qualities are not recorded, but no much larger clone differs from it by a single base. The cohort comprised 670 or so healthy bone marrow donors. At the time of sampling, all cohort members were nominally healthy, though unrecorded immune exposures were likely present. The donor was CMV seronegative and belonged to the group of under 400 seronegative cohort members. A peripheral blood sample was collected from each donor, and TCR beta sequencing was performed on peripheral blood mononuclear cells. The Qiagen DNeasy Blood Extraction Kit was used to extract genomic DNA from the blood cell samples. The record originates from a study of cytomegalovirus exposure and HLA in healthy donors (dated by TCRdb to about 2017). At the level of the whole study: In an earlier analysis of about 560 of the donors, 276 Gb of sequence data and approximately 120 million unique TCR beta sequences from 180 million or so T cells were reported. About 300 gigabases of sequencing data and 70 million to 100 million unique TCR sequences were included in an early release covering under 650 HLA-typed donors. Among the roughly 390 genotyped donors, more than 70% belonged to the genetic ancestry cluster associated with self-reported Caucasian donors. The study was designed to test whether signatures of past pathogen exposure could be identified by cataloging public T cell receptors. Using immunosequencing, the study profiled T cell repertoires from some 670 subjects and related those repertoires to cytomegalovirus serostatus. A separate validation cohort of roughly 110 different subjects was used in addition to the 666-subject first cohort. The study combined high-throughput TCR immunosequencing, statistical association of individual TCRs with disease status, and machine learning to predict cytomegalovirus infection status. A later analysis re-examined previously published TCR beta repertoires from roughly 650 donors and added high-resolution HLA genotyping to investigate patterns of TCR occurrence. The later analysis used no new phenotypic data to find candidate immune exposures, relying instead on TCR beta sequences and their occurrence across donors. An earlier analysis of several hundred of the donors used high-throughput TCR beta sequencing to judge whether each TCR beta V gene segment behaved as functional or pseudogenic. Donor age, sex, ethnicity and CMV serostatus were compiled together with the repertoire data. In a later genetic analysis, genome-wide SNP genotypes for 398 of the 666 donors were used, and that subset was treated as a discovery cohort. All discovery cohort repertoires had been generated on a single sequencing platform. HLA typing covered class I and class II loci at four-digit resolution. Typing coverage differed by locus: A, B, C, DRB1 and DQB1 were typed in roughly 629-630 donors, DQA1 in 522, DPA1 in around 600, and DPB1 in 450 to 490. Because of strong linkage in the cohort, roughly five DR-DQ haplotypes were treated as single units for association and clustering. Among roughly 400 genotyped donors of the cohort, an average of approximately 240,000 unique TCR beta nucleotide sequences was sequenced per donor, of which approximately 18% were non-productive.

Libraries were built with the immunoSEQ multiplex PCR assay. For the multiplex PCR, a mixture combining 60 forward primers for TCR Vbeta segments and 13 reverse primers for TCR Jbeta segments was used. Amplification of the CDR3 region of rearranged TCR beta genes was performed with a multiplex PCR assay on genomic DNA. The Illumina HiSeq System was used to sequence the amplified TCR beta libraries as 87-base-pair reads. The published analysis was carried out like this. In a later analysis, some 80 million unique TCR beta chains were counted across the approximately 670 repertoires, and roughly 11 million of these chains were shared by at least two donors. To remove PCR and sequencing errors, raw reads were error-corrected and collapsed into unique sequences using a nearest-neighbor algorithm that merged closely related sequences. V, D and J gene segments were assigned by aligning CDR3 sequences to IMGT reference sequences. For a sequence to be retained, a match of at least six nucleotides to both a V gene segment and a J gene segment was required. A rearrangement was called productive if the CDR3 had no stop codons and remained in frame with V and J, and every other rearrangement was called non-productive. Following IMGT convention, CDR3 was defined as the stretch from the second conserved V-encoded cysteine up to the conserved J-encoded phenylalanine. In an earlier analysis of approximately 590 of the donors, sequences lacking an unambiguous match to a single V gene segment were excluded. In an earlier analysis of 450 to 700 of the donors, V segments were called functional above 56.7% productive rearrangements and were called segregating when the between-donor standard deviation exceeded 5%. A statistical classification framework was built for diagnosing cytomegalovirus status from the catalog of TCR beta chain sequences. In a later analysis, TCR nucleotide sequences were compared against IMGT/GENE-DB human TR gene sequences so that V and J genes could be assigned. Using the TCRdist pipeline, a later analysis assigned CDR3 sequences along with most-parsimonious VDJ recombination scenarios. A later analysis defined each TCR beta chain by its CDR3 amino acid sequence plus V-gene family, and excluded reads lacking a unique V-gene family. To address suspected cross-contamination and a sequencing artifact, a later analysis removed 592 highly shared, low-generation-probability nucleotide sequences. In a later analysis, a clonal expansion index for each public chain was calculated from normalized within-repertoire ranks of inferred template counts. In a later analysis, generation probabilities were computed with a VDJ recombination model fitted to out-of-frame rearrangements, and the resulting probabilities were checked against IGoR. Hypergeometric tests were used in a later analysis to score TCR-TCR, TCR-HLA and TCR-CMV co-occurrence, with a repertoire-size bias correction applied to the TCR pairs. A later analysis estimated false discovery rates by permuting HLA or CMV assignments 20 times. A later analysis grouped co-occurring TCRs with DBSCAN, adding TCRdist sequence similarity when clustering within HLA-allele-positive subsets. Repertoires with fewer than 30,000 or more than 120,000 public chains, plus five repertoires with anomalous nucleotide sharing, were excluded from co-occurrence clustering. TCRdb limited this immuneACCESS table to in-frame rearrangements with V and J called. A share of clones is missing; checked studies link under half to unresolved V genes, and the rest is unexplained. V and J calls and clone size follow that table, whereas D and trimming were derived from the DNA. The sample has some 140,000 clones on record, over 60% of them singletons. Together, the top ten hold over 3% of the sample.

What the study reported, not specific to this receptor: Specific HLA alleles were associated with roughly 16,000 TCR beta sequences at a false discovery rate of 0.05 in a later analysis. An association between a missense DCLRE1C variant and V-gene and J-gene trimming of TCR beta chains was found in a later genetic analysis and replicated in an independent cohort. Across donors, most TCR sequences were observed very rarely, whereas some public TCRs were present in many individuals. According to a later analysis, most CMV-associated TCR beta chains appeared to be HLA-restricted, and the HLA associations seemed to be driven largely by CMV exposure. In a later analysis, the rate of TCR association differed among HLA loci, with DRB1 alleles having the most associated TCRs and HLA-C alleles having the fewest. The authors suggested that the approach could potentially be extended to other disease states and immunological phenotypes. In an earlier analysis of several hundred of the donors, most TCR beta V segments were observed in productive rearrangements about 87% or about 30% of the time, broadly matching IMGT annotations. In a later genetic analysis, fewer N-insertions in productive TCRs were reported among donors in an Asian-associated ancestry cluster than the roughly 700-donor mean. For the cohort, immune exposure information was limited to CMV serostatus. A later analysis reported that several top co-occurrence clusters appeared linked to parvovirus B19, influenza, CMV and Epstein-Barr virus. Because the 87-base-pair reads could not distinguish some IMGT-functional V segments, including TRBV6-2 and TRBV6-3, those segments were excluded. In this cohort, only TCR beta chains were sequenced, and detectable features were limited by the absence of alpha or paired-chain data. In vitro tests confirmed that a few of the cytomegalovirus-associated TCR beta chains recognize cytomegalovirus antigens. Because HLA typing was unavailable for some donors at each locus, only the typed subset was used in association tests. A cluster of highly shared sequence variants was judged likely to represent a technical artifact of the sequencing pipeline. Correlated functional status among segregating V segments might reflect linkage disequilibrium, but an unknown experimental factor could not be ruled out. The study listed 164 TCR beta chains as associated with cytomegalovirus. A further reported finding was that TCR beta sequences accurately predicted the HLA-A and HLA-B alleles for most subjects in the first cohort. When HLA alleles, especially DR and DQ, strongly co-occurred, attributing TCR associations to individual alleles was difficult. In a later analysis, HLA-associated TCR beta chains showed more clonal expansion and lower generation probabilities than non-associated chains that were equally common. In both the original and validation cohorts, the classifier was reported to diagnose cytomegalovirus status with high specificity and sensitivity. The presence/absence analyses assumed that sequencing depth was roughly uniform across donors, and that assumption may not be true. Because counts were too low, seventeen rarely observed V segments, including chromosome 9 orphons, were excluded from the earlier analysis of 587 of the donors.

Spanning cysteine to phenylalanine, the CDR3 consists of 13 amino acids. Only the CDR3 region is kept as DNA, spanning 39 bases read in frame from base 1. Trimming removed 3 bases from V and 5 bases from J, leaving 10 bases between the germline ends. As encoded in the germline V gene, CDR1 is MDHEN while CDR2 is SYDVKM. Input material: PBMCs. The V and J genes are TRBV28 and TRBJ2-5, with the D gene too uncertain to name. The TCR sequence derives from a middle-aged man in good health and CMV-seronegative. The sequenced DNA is TGTGCCAGCAGTTTCGGCGGTGCGGAGACCCAGTACTTC. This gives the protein CASSFGGAETQYF. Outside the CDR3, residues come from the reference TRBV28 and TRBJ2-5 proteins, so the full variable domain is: DVKVTQSSRYLVKRTGEKVFLECVQDMDHENMFWYRQDPGLGLRLIYFSYDVKMKEKGDIPEGYSVSREKKERFSLILESASTNQTSMYLCASSFGGAETQYFGPGTRLLVL.